The 10 T cell receptor beta chains below were found in one sample sequenced in a study of cytotoxic CD8 clonotypes in ibrutinib-treated CLL. Method: immunoSEQ multiplex PCR; TCRdb's copy keeps in-frame clones and lacks some. The sample yields approximately 45,000 clones, almost 70% seen once. The source was PBMCs, collected after 12 months of ibrutinib treatment. The receptors here all came from a human donor with chronic lymphocytic leukemia.

The gene calls are TRBV4-1 and TRBJ2-1; 8 bases map to TRBD1. CDR1 is MGHRA, CDR2 YSYEKL, per germline. This CDR3 spans 17 amino acids. After removal of 1 base from V and 0 bases from J, the junction contained 5 bases not matched to a gene. CDR3 in amino acids: CASSQGTTGGSYNEQFF. The CDR3 DNA reads TGCGCCAGCAGCCAAGGGACCACAGGGGGCTCCTACAATGAGCAGTTCTTC.

J is TRBJ1-1 and V is TRBV30; D remains ambiguous. Germline V gene lookup returns CDR1 GTSNPN and CDR2 SVGIG (reference sequence). Trimming shortened V by 4 bases and J by 5 bases, and 11 bases separated the two germline ends. The CDR3 consists of 12 residues. The CDR3 sequence is CAWKSAWTEAFF. The CDR3 coding sequence is TGTGCCTGGAAATCGGCGTGGACTGAAGCTTTCTTT.

The chain couples TRBV27 to TRBJ1-2; D uncertain. Germline lookup yields CDR1 MNHEY and CDR2 SMNVEV (reference sequence). This CDR3 is 15 amino acids long. Deletions cut 0 bases from V and 4 bases from J, with 12 bases between. The CDR3 DNA follows: TGTGCCAGCAGTTTATCAGGATCTCTCCTCTATGGCTACACCTTC. It codes for CASSLSGSLLYGYTF.

The rearrangement links TRBV19 to TRBJ1-5; D is unclear. Germline V gives CDR1 LNHDA, CDR2 SQIVND (reference sequence). The CDR3 contains 18 residues. Trimming took 0 bases from V and 0 from J, leaving 15 bases between them. Here the CDR3 DNA reads TGTGCCAGTAGTATAGATCCCCGGGAGGGATTTAGCAATCAGCCCCAGCATTTT. Encoded protein: CASSIDPREGFSNQPQHF.

The chain carries TRBV6-4 and TRBJ2-2; D is unclear. Deletions cut 7 bases from V and 0 bases from J, with 12 bases between. The CDR3 has 15 residues. The V gene's germline CDR1 is MRHNA and CDR2 SNTAGT. Here the CDR3 reads CASKPSLANTGELFF. The CDR3 coding sequence is TGTGCCAGCAAACCTAGTCTCGCGAACACCGGGGAGCTGTTTTTT.

This clone has only a few counts. The V and J genes are TRBV7-6 and TRBJ2-7; D may be TRBD2 (6 bases). Germline V gene data show CDR1 as SGHVS and CDR2 as FNYEAQ. V gave up 5 bases and J gave up 5 bases, with 19 bases separating them. The CDR3 is made up of 15 amino acids. The CDR3 coding sequence is TGTGCCAGCAGCCCCACCGGACGGGAGAGCAACGAGCAGTACTTC. Encoded protein: CASSPTGRESNEQYF.

This clone was counted a single time. Written as DNA, the CDR3 is TGTGCCAGCCAGCGGGAGACCACAGATACGCAGTATTTT. This translates into CASQRETTDTQYF. The chain combines TRBV7-9 with TRBJ2-3, with 8 bases fitting TRBD2. Germline values: CDR1 SEHNR, CDR2 FQNEAQ (reference sequence). The CDR3 contains 13 residues. The junction had 3 bases not matched to a gene; V was cut back by 8 bases and J by 2 bases.

This clone has more than one count but fewer than ten. The genes are TRBV2 and TRBJ2-4; the match to TRBD2 covers 9 bases. This CDR3 is built from 16 residues. V lost 5 bases to trimming and J lost 6 bases; unmatched junction nucleotides: 11. Germline assignment: CDR1 SNHLY and CDR2 FYNNEI. CDR3 nucleotide sequence: TGTGCCAGCAGTTTTCAGTCCTTAGCGGGAGTAAACATTCAGTACTTC. Its protein product is CASSFQSLAGVNIQYF.

The chain is built from TRBV29-1 and TRBJ2-4; D gene ambiguous. The CDR3 length is 14 residues. Trimming left V 4 bases short and J 4 bases short, with 14 bases between. Germline V gene lookup returns CDR1 SQVTM and CDR2 ANQGSEA. CDR3 sequence: CSVAIPDGKNIQYF. CDR3 nucleotide sequence: TGCAGCGTTGCCATTCCGGACGGTAAAAACATTCAGTACTTC.

The rearrangement links TRBV30 to TRBJ2-1, with D unclear. The CDR3 has 13 amino acids. V was shortened by 4 bases and J by 1 base, with 8 bases between the two germline ends. Germline V lookup: CDR1 GTSNPN, CDR2 SVGIG (reference sequence). The CDR3 DNA is TGTGCCTGGATGAAAAAATCCTACAATGAGCAGTTCTTC. It codes for CAWMKKSYNEQFF.